The rows below give T cell receptor beta chains drawn from one sample of a study of early T cells in non-severe SARS-CoV-2 infection. TCRdb re-called the 5' RACE reads with MiXCR, one entry per CDR3 protein. The sample records tens of thousands of distinct CDR3 sequences, more than 10% being singletons. The sample was whole blood. Receptors were obtained from an adult who was a healthcare worker with PCR-confirmed SARS-CoV-2 infection or an uninfected control (not recorded which). Each CDR3 is given with its conserved first and last residue. The D gene is left open where the match is weak. Clone size, where shown, is once, few, many, or a class for clones that have expanded.

d_call: .; v_call: TRBV7-9; clone_size: many; j_call: TRBJ2-3; cdr3_aa: CASSWVTGADTQYF; cdr3_nt: TGTGCCAGCAGCTGGGTCACGGGAGCAGATACGCAGTATTTT
d_call: TRBD2; v_call: TRBV10-3; clone_size: .; j_call: TRBJ2-3; cdr3_aa: CAISEPPPGLAGGKLTDTQYF; cdr3_nt: TGTGCCATCAGTGAACCCCCTCCGGGACTAGCGGGGGGGAAGCTCACAGATACGCAGTATTTT
d_call: TRBD1; v_call: TRBV12-3/TRBV12-4; clone_size: .; j_call: TRBJ1-2; cdr3_aa: CASSWTGGDGYGYTF; cdr3_nt: TGTGCCAGCAGTTGGACAGGGGGCGATGGATATGGCTACACCTTC
d_call: TRBD2; v_call: TRBV14; clone_size: few; j_call: TRBJ2-5; cdr3_aa: CASSQDLGGQTQYF; cdr3_nt: TGTGCCAGCAGCCAAGATCTGGGAGGGCAGACCCAGTACTTC
d_call: TRBD1; v_call: TRBV5-8; clone_size: .; j_call: TRBJ1-5; cdr3_aa: CASSPRFRTGGQPQHF; cdr3_nt: TGTGCCAGCAGCCCCAGGTTTAGGACAGGGGGTCAGCCCCAGCATTTT
d_call: .; v_call: TRBV5-1; clone_size: .; j_call: TRBJ1-5; cdr3_aa: CASSYDGANQPQHF; cdr3_nt: TGCGCCAGCAGCTATGACGGGGCGAATCAGCCCCAGCATTTT
d_call: .; v_call: TRBV11-2; clone_size: .; j_call: TRBJ1-1; cdr3_aa: CASSLLGRSNTEAFF; cdr3_nt: TGTGCCAGCAGCTTACTTGGACGGTCGAACACTGAAGCTTTCTTT
d_call: TRBD2; v_call: TRBV7-2; clone_size: .; j_call: TRBJ2-3; cdr3_aa: CASTSGGSTNTQYF; cdr3_nt: TGTGCCAGCACCAGCGGGGGGAGCACAAATACGCAGTATTTT
d_call: .; v_call: TRBV6-2/TRBV6-3; clone_size: .; j_call: TRBJ1-5; cdr3_aa: CASSWGHGQPQHF; cdr3_nt: TGTGCCAGCAGTTGGGGACACGGTCAGCCCCAGCATTTT
d_call: .; v_call: TRBV5-1; clone_size: few; j_call: TRBJ2-5; cdr3_aa: CASSLMGGVKLETQYF; cdr3_nt: TGCGCCAGCAGCTTGATGGGGGGAGTTAAACTGGAGACCCAGTACTTC
d_call: TRBD1; v_call: TRBV27; clone_size: many; j_call: TRBJ2-7; cdr3_aa: CASSSNSWDSSSYEQYF; cdr3_nt: TGTGCCAGCAGCTCTAACAGCTGGGACAGCTCGAGCTACGAGCAGTACTTC
d_call: .; v_call: TRBV5-1; clone_size: many; j_call: TRBJ1-2; cdr3_aa: CASSQDNYGYTF; cdr3_nt: TGCGCCAGCAGCCAGGACAACTATGGCTACACCTTC
d_call: TRBD2; v_call: TRBV9; clone_size: few; j_call: TRBJ2-2; cdr3_aa: CASSVAGLAGGPTGELFF; cdr3_nt: TGTGCCAGCAGCGTAGCGGGACTAGCGGGGGGACCCACCGGGGAGCTGTTTTTT
d_call: .; v_call: TRBV20-1; clone_size: few; j_call: TRBJ1-1; cdr3_aa: CSANTPGAAWGEAFF; cdr3_nt: TGCAGTGCTAATACCCCAGGGGCGGCGTGGGGTGAAGCTTTCTTT
d_call: .; v_call: TRBV7-8; clone_size: many; j_call: TRBJ2-1; cdr3_aa: CASSNAAFNEQFF; cdr3_nt: TGTGCCAGCAGCAACGCCGCCTTCAATGAGCAGTTCTTC
d_call: TRBD2; v_call: TRBV12-3/TRBV12-4; clone_size: many; j_call: TRBJ2-3; cdr3_aa: CASSPSGGTDTQYF; cdr3_nt: TGTGCCAGCAGTCCTAGCGGGGGCACAGATACGCAGTATTTT
d_call: .; v_call: TRBV9; clone_size: many; j_call: TRBJ1-5; cdr3_aa: CASSPRGGSNQPQHF; cdr3_nt: TGTGCCAGCAGCCCCCGGGGGGGTAGCAATCAGCCCCAGCATTTT
d_call: .; v_call: TRBV7-9; clone_size: many; j_call: TRBJ2-3; cdr3_aa: CASSLEGIDTQYF; cdr3_nt: TGTGCCAGCAGCTTAGAGGGGATAGATACGCAGTATTTT
d_call: TRBD2; v_call: TRBV5-1; clone_size: few; j_call: TRBJ2-1; cdr3_aa: CASSAEGLGTHNEQFF; cdr3_nt: TGCGCCAGCAGCGCCGAGGGACTAGGAACCCACAATGAGCAGTTCTTC
d_call: .; v_call: TRBV3-1; clone_size: few; j_call: TRBJ2-5; cdr3_aa: CASSQAAKEVETQYF; cdr3_nt: TGTGCCAGCAGCCAAGCTGCGAAGGAGGTAGAGACCCAGTACTTC
d_call: .; v_call: TRBV29-1; clone_size: .; j_call: TRBJ2-6; cdr3_aa: CSVPLSGANVLTF; cdr3_nt: TGCAGCGTGCCCCTCTCTGGGGCCAACGTCCTGACTTTC
d_call: TRBD1; v_call: TRBV3-1; clone_size: many; j_call: TRBJ1-1; cdr3_aa: CASSQPGQGPAFF; cdr3_nt: TGTGCCAGCAGCCAACCGGGACAGGGACCAGCTTTCTTT
d_call: TRBD1; v_call: TRBV7-2; clone_size: .; j_call: TRBJ1-3; cdr3_aa: CASSVRQGSGNTIYF; cdr3_nt: TGTGCCAGCAGCGTACGACAGGGAAGTGGAAACACCATATATTTT
d_call: .; v_call: TRBV10-2; clone_size: few; j_call: TRBJ1-2; cdr3_aa: CASSEWGSAGNYGYTF; cdr3_nt: TGCGCCAGCAGTGAGTGGGGGTCGGCAGGGAACTATGGCTACACCTTC
d_call: .; v_call: TRBV7-9; clone_size: many; j_call: TRBJ1-4; cdr3_aa: CASSTWRVSNEKLFF; cdr3_nt: TGTGCCAGCAGCACCTGGAGAGTCTCTAATGAAAAACTGTTTTTT
d_call: TRBD2; v_call: TRBV20-1; clone_size: few; j_call: TRBJ2-5; cdr3_aa: CSARTSGQETQYF; cdr3_nt: TGCAGTGCTCGGACTAGCGGGCAAGAGACCCAGTACTTC
d_call: .; v_call: TRBV28; clone_size: .; j_call: TRBJ2-1; cdr3_aa: CASSPTRWSNEQFF; cdr3_nt: TGTGCCAGCAGTCCCACTCGATGGAGCAATGAGCAGTTCTTC
d_call: TRBD1; v_call: TRBV6-6; clone_size: .; j_call: TRBJ2-2; cdr3_aa: CASSSRDRGGTGELFF; cdr3_nt: TGTGCCAGCAGTTCCCGGGACAGGGGCGGCACCGGGGAGCTGTTTTTT
d_call: .; v_call: TRBV9; clone_size: few; j_call: TRBJ1-4; cdr3_aa: CASSVGSPAGNEKLFF; cdr3_nt: TGTGCCAGCAGCGTAGGGTCCCCGGCGGGTAATGAAAAACTGTTTTTT
d_call: TRBD1; v_call: TRBV6-6; clone_size: many; j_call: TRBJ2-2; cdr3_aa: CASSKGQGNTGELFF; cdr3_nt: TGTGCCAGCAGTAAGGGACAGGGGAACACCGGGGAGCTGTTTTTT
d_call: .; v_call: TRBV6-5; clone_size: .; j_call: TRBJ2-1; cdr3_aa: CASSPTVHEQFF; cdr3_nt: TGTGCCAGCAGTCCGACAGTCCATGAGCAGTTCTTC
d_call: TRBD2; v_call: TRBV2; clone_size: .; j_call: TRBJ2-2; cdr3_aa: CASSGEGNTGELFF; cdr3_nt: TGTGCCAGCAGTGGGGAGGGGAACACCGGGGAGCTGTTTTTT
d_call: .; v_call: TRBV12-5; clone_size: .; j_call: TRBJ2-6; cdr3_aa: CASGREWGFGANVLTF; cdr3_nt: TGTGCTAGTGGCCGGGAGTGGGGCTTTGGGGCCAACGTCCTGACTTTC
d_call: TRBD1; v_call: TRBV20-1; clone_size: .; j_call: TRBJ2-7; cdr3_aa: CSATGTATYEQYF; cdr3_nt: TGCAGTGCCACCGGGACAGCAACCTACGAGCAGTACTTC
d_call: .; v_call: TRBV6-6; clone_size: many; j_call: TRBJ1-3; cdr3_aa: CASSYSETSNTIYF; cdr3_nt: TGTGCCAGCAGTTACTCCGAGACCTCAAACACCATATATTTT
d_call: .; v_call: TRBV7-6; clone_size: few; j_call: TRBJ1-6; cdr3_aa: CASSLAGRLDSPLHF; cdr3_nt: TGTGCCAGCAGCTTAGCGGGACGCCTTGATTCACCCCTCCACTTT